The TCR beta chain described here comes from a study of blood T cell repertoires in COVID-19. Study in general: Spain, Italy and the United States supplied samples that represented acute and convalescent COVID-19. T cells, B-cell-depleted T cells, or PBMCs supplied cDNA or gDNA.

The germline gives CDR1 SGHRS, CDR2 YFSETQ. This CDR3 contains 15 residues. Between the trimmed V and J ends, which lost 4 bases and 5 bases, there was a span of 15 bases. The authors' processing: Estimated nucleated cell counts came from reference gene primer amplification. Measured with immunoSEQ multiplex PCR; TCRdb has only the in-frame clones, and not every one. V and J calls and clone size come straight from that table; D and trimming were deduced from the DNA. The profile shows approximately 290,000 clones, 85% to 90% of them singletons. This TCR was recovered from a man aged 30 to 45 with acute or convalescent COVID-19. The chain joins TRBV5-1 to TRBJ1-4; no firm D call. What was sequenced was peripheral blood. The CDR3 DNA reads as TGCGCCAGCAGCAACCGGGAGAAAGGGAATGAAAAACTGTTTTTT. Amino acids: CASSNREKGNEKLFF.